Presented here are 27 T cell receptor beta chains from one specimen sequenced in a study of identical twins. TCRdb used MiXCR to reprocess the 5' RACE reads, holding one entry per CDR3 protein. In the table there are approximately 500,000 distinct CDR3 sequences, approximately 24% of which are singletons. These records were also assigned to another study, of T cells expressing NK-cell markers.

Material: CD4+ T cells sorted from blood. Receptor source: a young woman in good health.

This chain uses TRBV9 with TRBJ1-1; 9 bases are shared with TRBD1. The CDR3 covers 16 residues. Looked up from germline, CDR1 is SGDLS and CDR2 is YYNGEE. The J segment lost 4 bases and the V segment lost 0 bases, leaving 7 bases of the junction unmatched. DNA of the CDR3: TGTGCCAGCAGCGTAGTGAGCGGGACAGGGCCCACTGAAGCTTTCTTT. Its protein is CASSVVSGTGPTEAFF.

The chain carries TRBV27 and TRBJ2-7; tentatively, D is TRBD2 (7 bases). Trimming stripped 3 bases from V and 8 bases from J, with 8 bases between. CDR3 size: 11 residues. CDR1 and CDR2 from the germline V gene are MNHEY and SMNVEV (reference sequence). This chain's CDR3 is CASSFGGQQYF. CDR3 DNA sequence: TGTGCCAGCAGTTTCGGGGGGCAGCAGTACTTC.

The sample holds a few counts of this clonotype. V usage is TRBV29-1 and J usage is TRBJ2-1, with D hard to call. V was shortened by 4 bases and J by 5 bases, with 12 bases between the two germline ends. From germline, CDR1 is SQVTM and CDR2 ANQGSEA. The CDR3 extends over 13 amino acids. As DNA, the CDR3 is TGCAGCGTTGGGTTGCGGACCAACAATGAGCAGTTCTTC. This sequence encodes CSVGLRTNNEQFF.

The chain has TRBV27 and TRBJ2-7, with a possible D match to TRBD2 (5 bases). The CDR3 consists of 16 residues. CDR1 MNHEY and CDR2 SMNVEV come from the germline V gene (reference sequence). Deletions cut 3 bases from V and 4 bases from J, with 19 bases between. CDR3 sequence: CASSFSRLAGAYEQYF. The CDR3 DNA is TGTGCCAGCAGTTTCTCCCGCCTGGCGGGTGCGTACGAGCAGTACTTC.

This sequence joins TRBV20-1 and TRBJ2-1; TRBD2 aligns across 10 bases. The CDR3 spans 17 residues. The ends lost 1 base at V and 0 bases at J; junction bases unmatched: 6. Per germline, CDR1 DFQATT and CDR2 SNEGSKA (reference sequence). CDR3 nucleotides: TGCAGTGCTAGAGTAGCGGGGGGCGTAGCCTCCTACAATGAGCAGTTCTTC. Protein: CSARVAGGVASYNEQFF.

The sample holds many counts of this clonotype. The chain carries TRBV20-1 and TRBJ2-1; a weak D match, TRBD1 (6 bases). CDR3 length equals 14 residues. V gave up 4 bases and J gave up 0 bases, with 10 bases separating them. CDR1 is DFQATT and CDR2 is SNEGSKA in the germline V gene (reference sequence). CDR3 protein: CSAIRGGSYNEQFF. CDR3 coding DNA: TGCAGTGCTATTCGAGGGGGCTCCTACAATGAGCAGTTCTTC.

This clonotype was seen only a few times. The chain employs TRBV5-1 and TRBJ2-7; 9 bases are a match to TRBD2. This CDR3 has 13 residues. Trimming took 3 bases from V and 6 from J; bases not matched to a gene: 4. Germline lookup yields CDR1 SGHRS and CDR2 YFSETQ. CDR3 bases: TGCGCCAGCAGCTCCGCGGGGGGGCGCGAGCAGTACTTC. As protein: CASSSAGGREQYF.

This clonotype occurred a few times. CDR3 residues: CASSSWPLQGIGTEAFF. Written as DNA, the CDR3 is TGTGCCAGCAGCTCTTGGCCCCTACAGGGTATTGGCACTGAAGCTTTCTTT. The chain is built from TRBV6-2 or TRBV6-3 and TRBJ1-1; possibly TRBD1 for D (6 bases). The CDR3 covers 17 residues. CDR1 and CDR2 from the germline V gene are MNHEY and SVGEGT. Trimming removed 6 bases from V and 4 bases from J, with 24 bases in between.

This clonotype was counted a few times. The V and J genes are TRBV4-3 and TRBJ2-7; tentatively, D is TRBD1 or TRBD2 (5 bases each). The CDR3 runs to 15 residues. Germline assignment: CDR1 LGHNA and CDR2 YSLEER. Trimming cost V 1 base and J 0 bases, with 10 bases left between them. The CDR3 DNA is TGCGCCAGCAGCCAAGGGGGTGGGACCTCCTACGAGCAGTACTTC. As protein: CASSQGGGTSYEQYF.

This clonotype appeared a few times. This rearrangement joins TRBV6-2 or TRBV6-3 to TRBJ1-1; TRBD1 aligns across 7 bases. Germline CDR1 is MNHEY and CDR2 is SVGEGT. The J segment lost 4 bases and the V segment lost 2 bases, leaving 4 bases of the junction unmatched. The CDR3 spans 14 residues. In DNA, the CDR3 is TGTGCCAGCAGTTACCGACAGGGTAGCACTGAAGCTTTCTTT. It specifies CASSYRQGSTEAFF.

The sample holds a few counts of this clonotype. This chain uses TRBV7-2 with TRBJ2-5; D call uncertain. The CDR3 runs 13 residues. Germline V gene sequence: CDR1 SGHTA, CDR2 FQGNSA. With 2 bases removed from V and 3 bases from J, the gap between germline ends came to 7 bases. The CDR3 loop reads CASSLRAEETQYF. CDR3 bases: TGTGCCAGCAGCTTACGGGCAGAAGAGACCCAGTACTTC.

The chain employs TRBV9 and TRBJ2-1; 13 bases align to TRBD2. There are 17 residues in the CDR3. Germline V lookup: CDR1 SGDLS, CDR2 YYNGEE. V dropped 0 bases and J dropped 8; count of bases not matched to a gene: 8. CDR3 nucleotide sequence: TGTGCCAGCAGCGTAGCTACGACGGGACTAGCGGGGTATGAGCAGTTCTTC. It codes for CASSVATTGLAGYEQFF. Based on the CDR3 plus reference TRBV9 and TRBJ2-1, the full variable domain is DSGVTQTPKHLITATGQRVTLRCSPRSGDLSVYWYQQSLDQGLQFLIQYYNGEERAKGNILERFSAQQFPDLHSELNLSSLELGDSALYFCASSVATTGLAGYEQFFGPGTRLTVL.

This clonotype was detected many times. J is TRBJ2-2 and V is TRBV10-3; 9 positions match TRBD2. This CDR3 spans 15 amino acids. Trimming removed 4 bases from V and 4 bases from J; junction bases left unmatched: 4. CDR1 is ENHRY, CDR2 SYGVKD, per germline. The CDR3, as DNA: TGTGCCATCAGTGTAGCGGGAGTAGGCACCGGGGAGCTGTTTTTT. As protein: CAISVAGVGTGELFF.

V and J are TRBV20-1 and TRBJ2-1; no reliable D call. CDR3 length: 14 amino acids. Germline V gene data show CDR1 as DFQATT and CDR2 as SNEGSKA (reference sequence). Trimming took 2 bases from V and 0 from J, leaving 8 bases between them. CDR3 bases: TGCAGTGCTAGACACAAGAGCTCCTACAATGAGCAGTTCTTC. It yields the protein CSARHKSSYNEQFF.

The chain recombines TRBV29-1 with TRBJ2-7; 7 bases agree with TRBD1. There are 14 residues in the CDR3. Per the germline V gene, CDR1 is SQVTM and CDR2 is ANQGSEA. The V and J ends lost 3 bases and 3 bases, in that order; junction bases with no gene match: 8. This chain's CDR3 is CSVDKGQWLYEQYF. The CDR3 coding sequence is TGCAGCGTTGATAAGGGACAGTGGCTCTACGAGCAGTACTTC.

The V call is TRBV4-3, the J call TRBJ2-3, with D possibly TRBD2 on 5 matching bases. Trimming removed 0 bases from V and 5 bases from J, with 15 bases in between. This CDR3 has 16 residues. CDR1 and CDR2 from the germline V gene are LGHNA and YSLEER. For the CDR3, the DNA is TGCGCCAGCAGCCAAGATAGGAGCGGTGCCGGAGATACGCAGTATTTT. Its protein product is CASSQDRSGAGDTQYF.

The table lists this clonotype with a few counts. V is TRBV7-2 and J is TRBJ2-7; tentative D call: TRBD2 (5 bases). There are 15 residues in the CDR3. Trimming left V 1 base short and J 0 bases short, with 10 bases between. CDR1 is SGHTA and CDR2 is FQGNSA in the germline V gene. The CDR3: CASSLVGSGSYEQYF. CDR3 nucleotides: TGTGCCAGCAGCTTAGTTGGCAGCGGCTCCTACGAGCAGTACTTC.

This clonotype has just a few counts. The chain combines TRBV7-9 with TRBJ1-2; the D is unclear. The CDR3 totals 15 residues. Trimming stripped 5 bases from V and 4 bases from J, with 17 bases between. Germline V gene data show CDR1 as SEHNR and CDR2 as FQNEAQ (reference sequence). CDR3 in amino acids: CASSARPPGGYGYTF. In nucleotides, the CDR3 is TGTGCCAGCAGCGCCCGACCCCCTGGCGGCTATGGCTACACCTTC.

The rearrangement uses TRBV11-2 and TRBJ2-1; 8 bases are shared with TRBD2. V dropped 3 bases and J dropped 8; count of bases not matched to a gene: 9. Germline V gene lookup returns CDR1 SGHAT and CDR2 FQNNGV. The CDR3 totals 15 residues. The CDR3 DNA sequence: TGTGCCAGCAGCTTCCGAGTCGGGAGGGCCGATGAGCAGTTCTTC. Translated, it gives CASSFRVGRADEQFF.

About this clonotype: At one end, the junction sequence differs from germline, possibly due to a read error. This chain links TRBV5-6 with TRBJ2-5, with TRBD2 matching 11 bases. Germline V gives CDR1 SGHDT, CDR2 YYEEEE. This CDR3 is 16 amino acids long. The CDR3 here is CASRLGPSGGSETQYF. DNA of the CDR3: TGTGCCAGCAGGTTGGGACCTAGCGGGGGGAGTGAGACCCAGTACTTC.

A word on this clonotype: One end of the junction does not line up with germline, which may come from a read error. This chain joins TRBV20-1 and TRBJ1-1; no definite D call. CDR3 length: 13 amino acids. The germline V gene encodes CDR1 DFQATT and CDR2 SNEGSKA (reference sequence). CDR3 sequence reads: CSARVAGETEVFF. The CDR3 coding sequence is TGCAGTGCTAGAGTGGCAGGAGAAACTGAAGTTTTCTTT.

This clonotype was counted between two and nine times. The chain combines TRBV24-1 with TRBJ2-5; D is tentatively TRBD1 or TRBD2 (5 bases each). The CDR3 covers 15 residues. Germline-derived CDR1 and CDR2 are KGHDR and SFDVKD. V was clipped by 2 bases and J by 5 bases, with 14 bases between them. DNA for the CDR3: TGTGCCACCAGTGATTCATCGAGGGGAAAGGAGACCCAGTACTTC. Amino acid sequence: CATSDSSRGKETQYF.

The chain employs TRBV15 and TRBJ2-1; 8 bases agree with TRBD2. This CDR3 region has 18 residues. V shed 3 bases, J shed 4 bases, and the junction held 14 bases outside the gene matches. Per the germline V gene, CDR1 is LNHNV and CDR2 is YYDKDF (reference sequence). The chain's CDR3 is CATSRGAAGGREYNEQFF. As DNA, the CDR3 is TGTGCCACCAGCAGGGGGGCGGCGGGAGGCCGGGAGTACAATGAGCAGTTCTTC.

The chain recombines TRBV25-1 with TRBJ2-1; no clear D gene. V lost 3 bases and J 11 bases, leaving 14 bases between the germline ends. This CDR3 comprises 13 residues. Per the germline V gene, CDR1 is MGHDK and CDR2 is SYGVNS. CDR3 DNA sequence: TGTGCCAGCAGTGATACAGCTTTTTTTAAGCAGTTCTTC. Translating it yields CASSDTAFFKQFF.

The sample holds a few counts of this clonotype. The V gene is TRBV3-1, the J gene TRBJ2-1; 7 bases agree with TRBD2. The germline gives CDR1 LGHDT, CDR2 YNNKEL (reference sequence). The CDR3 is made up of 14 amino acids. The trim removed 4 bases at V and 8 bases at J, leaving 8 bases unmatched. CDR3 nucleotides: TGTGCCAGCAGCCCCGGACTAGGTTTCCATGAGCAGTTCTTC. It translates to CASSPGLGFHEQFF.

V gene TRBV5-1 combines with J gene TRBJ2-7, with D possibly TRBD2 on 5 matching bases. Trimming removed 5 bases from V and 5 bases from J, with 8 bases in between. The CDR3 loop spans 11 amino acids. Germline loops: CDR1 SGHRS, CDR2 YFSETQ. For the CDR3, the DNA is TGCGCCAGCAGGGGAGTCCACGAGCAGTACTTC. It yields the protein CASRGVHEQYF.

In its sample, this clonotype was seen a few times. V gene TRBV11-1 combines with J gene TRBJ1-6; D is unresolved. CDR1 is SGHAT and CDR2 is FQDESV in the germline V gene (reference sequence). The V end was cut by 3 bases, the J end by 10 bases, with 7 bases between. This CDR3 has 12 amino acids. The CDR3 DNA follows: TGTGCCAGCAGCTTGTTGGGCTCACCCCTCCACTTT. It translates to CASSLLGSPLHF.